The source of this T cell receptor beta chain is a study of CD8 T cells in Susac syndrome. The wider study: When blood was drawn, the patients with Susac syndrome were therapy-naive, on corticosteroids, or on intravenous immunoglobulin alone.

The CDR3 contains 13 residues. Looked up from germline, CDR1 is MNHEY and CDR2 is SVGEGT. Between the trimmed V and J ends, which lost 4 bases and 6 bases, there was a span of 13 bases. The authors reverse transcribed roughly 0.5 to 1 ug RNA with random hexamers. TCRdb independently ran MiXCR on the immunoSEQ multiplex PCR reads; one entry per CDR3 protein. The sample lists about 140,000 distinct CDR3 sequences; approximately 95% were seen once. FACS enriched CD8+ TEMRA cells, while bulk CD8+ and CD4+ were negatively isolated. This chain joins TRBV6-2 or TRBV6-3 and TRBJ2-7, with no clear D. The sequenced material came from CD4+ T cells from PBMCs. The clonotype originates from a human donor with Susac syndrome. CDR3 sequence reads: CASSSPWALEQYF. The CDR3 DNA follows: TGTGCCAGCAGTTCCCCCTGGGCTCTCGAGCAGTACTTC.